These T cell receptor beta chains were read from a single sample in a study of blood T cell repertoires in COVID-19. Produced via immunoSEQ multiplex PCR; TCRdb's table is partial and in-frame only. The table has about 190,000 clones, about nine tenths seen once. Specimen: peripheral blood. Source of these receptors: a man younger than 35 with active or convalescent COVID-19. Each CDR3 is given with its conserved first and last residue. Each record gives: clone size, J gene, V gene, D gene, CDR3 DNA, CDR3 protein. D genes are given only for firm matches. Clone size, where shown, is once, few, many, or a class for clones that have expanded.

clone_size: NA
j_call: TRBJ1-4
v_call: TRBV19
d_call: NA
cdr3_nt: TGTGCCAGTAGTAACCACAGGAGATCTAATGAAAAACTGTTTTTT
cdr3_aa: CASSNHRRSNEKLFF

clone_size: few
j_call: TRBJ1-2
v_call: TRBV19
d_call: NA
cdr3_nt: TGTGCCAGTAGGGGGACCGGGACTCTGAACGTGGGCTACACCTTC
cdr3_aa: CASRGTGTLNVGYTF

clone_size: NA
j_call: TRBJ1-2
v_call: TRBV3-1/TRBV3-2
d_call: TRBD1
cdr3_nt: TGTGCCAGCAGTCAAACGACACAGGGGGCGGCTGGCTACACCTTC
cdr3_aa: CASSQTTQGAAGYTF

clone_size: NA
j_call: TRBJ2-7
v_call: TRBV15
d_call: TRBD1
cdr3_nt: TGTGCCACCAGCAGGGACAGGGGTTACGAGCAGTACTTC
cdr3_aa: CATSRDRGYEQYF

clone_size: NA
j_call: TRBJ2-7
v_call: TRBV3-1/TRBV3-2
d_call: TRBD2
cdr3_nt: TGTGCCAGCAGCCAAGCTGTGACTAGCGACGAGCAGTACTTC
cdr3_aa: CASSQAVTSDEQYF

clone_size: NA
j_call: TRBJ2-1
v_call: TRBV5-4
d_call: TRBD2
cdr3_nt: TGTGCCAGCAGCTTACTAAGGACTAGCGGGGTGGTCGTCAATGAGCAGTTCTTC
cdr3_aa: CASSLLRTSGVVVNEQFF

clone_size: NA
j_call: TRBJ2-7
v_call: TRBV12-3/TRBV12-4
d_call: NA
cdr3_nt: TGTGCCAGCAGCCCGGGTACTACCTACGAGCAGTACTTC
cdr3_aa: CASSPGTTYEQYF

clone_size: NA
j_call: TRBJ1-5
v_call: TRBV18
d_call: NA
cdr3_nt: TGTGCCAGCTCACTCGGGGGGGATCAGCCCCAGCATTTT
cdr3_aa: CASSLGGDQPQHF

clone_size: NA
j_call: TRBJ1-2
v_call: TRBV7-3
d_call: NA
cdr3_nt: TGTGCCAGCAGCTTAACAGCCAACTATGGCTACACCTTC
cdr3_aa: CASSLTANYGYTF

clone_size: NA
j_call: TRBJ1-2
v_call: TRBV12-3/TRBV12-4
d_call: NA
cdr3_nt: TGTGCCAGCAGTTGGTCCCGGGATGGCTACACCTTC
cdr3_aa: CASSWSRDGYTF